These T cell receptor beta chains were read from a single sample in a study of blood T cell repertoires in COVID-19. Assay: immunoSEQ multiplex PCR; the TCRdb copy retains only in-frame clones and omits some. The table shows over 200,000 clones, with 83% occurring only once. Input material: peripheral blood. The receptors come from a woman in her thirties or forties with active or convalescent COVID-19. CDR3s include the opening cysteine and the closing phenylalanine or tryptophan. D genes are given only for firm matches. Clone size appears in some rows only: once, few, many, or a class for an expanded clone.

- TRBJ1-5 TRBV6-1 - CASSEASGWQPQHF TGTGCCAGCAGTGAAGCGTCGGGTTGGCAGCCCCAGCATTTT
- TRBJ1-3 TRBV28 - CASSSSDSRGNTIYF TGTGCCAGCAGTTCATCGGACAGTCGGGGAAACACCATATATTTT
- TRBJ2-7 TRBV5-5 TRBD1 CASFGDRGRYEQYF TGTGCCAGTTTTGGGGACAGGGGGAGGTACGAGCAGTACTTC
- TRBJ2-2 TRBV10-3 - CAISRQAHTGELFF TGTGCCATCAGCCGACAGGCCCACACCGGGGAGCTGTTTTTT
- TRBJ1-5 TRBV28 - CASSPQTRYSNQPQHF TGTGCCAGCAGTCCCCAGACAAGATATAGCAATCAGCCCCAGCATTTT
- TRBJ2-7 TRBV28 - CASSLWRSGSYEQYF TGTGCCAGCAGTTTATGGCGGAGCGGGTCCTACGAGCAGTACTTC
- TRBJ1-2 TRBV10-3 - CAITGTPNYGYTF TGTGCCATCACCGGGACACCTAACTATGGCTACACCTTC
few TRBJ2-7 TRBV18 - CASSPTSGSPYEQYF TGTGCCAGCTCACCAACTTCGGGGAGCCCCTACGAGCAGTACTTC
- TRBJ2-2 TRBV5-4 TRBD2 CASSRFAGGNTGELFF TGTGCCAGCAGCCGTTTCGCGGGGGGCAACACCGGGGAGCTGTTTTTT
- TRBJ2-7 TRBV18 TRBD1 CASSPLQGDEQYF TGTGCCAGCTCTCCACTCCAGGGGGACGAGCAGTACTTC